Presented here are 5 T cell receptor beta chains from one specimen sequenced in a study of blood T cell repertoires in COVID-19 (dated by TCRdb to 2018 to 2021). The library relied on the immunoSEQ multiplex PCR assay. TCRdb took this table from immuneACCESS and kept in-frame rearrangements with V and J called. Such tables lack part of the clones; where checked against another copy, unresolved V genes explain under half of the gap, and the rest is unexplained. Across this sample there are approximately 58,000 clones, with around 80% seen only once. Jointly, the top ten make up 5.6% of the sample. Sequencing input: peripheral blood. Receptor source: a woman in her fifties or sixties with acute or convalescent COVID-19.

The chain has TRBV10-3 and TRBJ2-2; weak D call: TRBD1 (5 bases). The CDR3 covers 16 residues. With 0 bases removed from V and 1 base from J, the gap between germline ends came to 9 bases. CDR1 is ENHRY, CDR2 SYGVKD, per germline. DNA of the CDR3: TGTGCCATCAGTGAGTCCACCACAGGGAACACCGGGGAGCTGTTTTTT. Protein: CAISESTTGNTGELFF.

The chain employs TRBV14 and TRBJ1-1; D call uncertain. The CDR3 is made up of 15 amino acids. Between the trimmed V and J ends, which lost 4 bases and 3 bases, there was a span of 15 bases. Per germline, CDR1 SGHDN and CDR2 FVKESK. The CDR3 nucleotides are TGTGCCAGCAGCCTCAGGAGGCCCCCCGACACTGAAGCTTTCTTT. Protein product: CASSLRRPPDTEAFF.

The chain uses TRBV6-5 and TRBJ1-4; TRBD1 is a possible D gene (6 bases). The CDR3 extends over 15 amino acids. Germline V CDR1 and CDR2: MNHEY, SVGAGI. V gave up 4 bases and J gave up 7 bases, with 16 bases separating them. The CDR3 DNA reads TGTGCCAGCAGTTGGGTACAGGGAATTCGTGAAAAACTGTTTTTT. Amino acids: CASSWVQGIREKLFF.

DNA of the CDR3: TGTGCCAGCCAACCGGACAGGAGCTCCTACAATGAGCAGTTCTTC. Translating gives CASQPDRSSYNEQFF. The chain uses TRBV18 and TRBJ2-1, with TRBD1 matching over 7 bases. The V segment lost 8 bases and the J segment 0 bases; nucleotides outside the gene matches: 7. The CDR3 covers 15 residues. Per germline, CDR1 KGHSH and CDR2 LQKENI. The full variable domain, completed using reference TRBV18 and TRBJ2-1, is NAGVMQNPRHLVRRRGQEARLRCSPMKGHSHVYWYRQLPEEGLKFMVYLQKENIIDESGMPKERFSAEFPKEGPSILRIQQVVRGDSAAYFCASQPDRSSYNEQFFGPGTRLTVL.

This chain connects TRBV5-1 to TRBJ2-6; D is uncertain. The CDR3 is made up of 13 amino acids. The germline V and J ends were trimmed by 0 bases and 4 bases, with 2 bases remaining between them. CDR1 and CDR2 from the germline V gene are SGHRS and YFSETQ. The CDR3 loop is CASSLAGANVLTF. The CDR3 DNA reads TGCGCCAGCAGCTTGGCAGGGGCCAACGTCCTGACTTTC. The full variable domain, with the rest looked up from reference TRBV5-1 and TRBJ2-6, is KAGVTQTPRYLIKTRGQQVTLSCSPISGHRSVSWYQQTPGQGLQFLFEYFSETQRNKGNFPGRFSGRQFSNSRSEMNVSTLELGDSALYLCASSLAGANVLTFGAGSRLTVL.